This paragraph covers one T cell receptor (beta chain) sequence. Its antigen is still unknown. CDR1 is MDHEN, CDR2 SYDVKM, per germline. The J segment lost 7 bases and the V segment lost 7 bases, leaving 7 bases of the junction unmatched. The CDR3 is made up of 13 amino acids. The data stem from a study of T cell responses to AZD1222 COVID-19 vaccine. Broader study findings: Only five to seven AZD1222 recipients tested seropositive at baseline.

Libraries were prepared by immunoSEQ multiplex PCR; TCRdb keeps only in-frame clonotypes and omits some of them. The table records fewer than 45,000 clones, around 90% of them present only once. The clonotype was recovered from an adult in good health. V gene TRBV28 combines with J gene TRBJ1-2, with 9 bases lining up with TRBD1. The sequences come from peripheral blood, collected on day 0 of AZD1222 vaccination. The CDR3 sequence is CASNPGQGPGYTF. The CDR3 nucleotides read TGTGCCAGCAACCCGGGACAGGGCCCTGGCTACACCTTC.